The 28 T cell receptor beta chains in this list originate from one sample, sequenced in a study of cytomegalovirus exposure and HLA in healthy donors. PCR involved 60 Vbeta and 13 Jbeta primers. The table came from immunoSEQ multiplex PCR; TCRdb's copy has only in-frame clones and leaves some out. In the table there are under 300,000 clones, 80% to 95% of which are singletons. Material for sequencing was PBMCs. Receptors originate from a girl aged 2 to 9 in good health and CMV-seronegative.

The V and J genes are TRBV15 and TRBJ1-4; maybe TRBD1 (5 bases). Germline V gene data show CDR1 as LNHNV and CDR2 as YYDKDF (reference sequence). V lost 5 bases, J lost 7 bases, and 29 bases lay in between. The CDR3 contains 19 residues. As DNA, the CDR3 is TGTGCCACCAGCGCACGCCACCGGGACTTCCAGGTCGAGGGTGAAAAACTGTTTTTT. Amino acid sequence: CATSARHRDFQVEGEKLFF.

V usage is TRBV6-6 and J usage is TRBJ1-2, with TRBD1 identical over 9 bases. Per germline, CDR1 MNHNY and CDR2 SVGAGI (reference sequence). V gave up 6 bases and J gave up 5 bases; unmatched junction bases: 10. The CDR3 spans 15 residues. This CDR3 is CASSSGTGIWYGYTF. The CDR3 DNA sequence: TGTGCCAGCAGCTCCGGGACAGGGATTTGGTATGGCTACACCTTC.

CDR3 DNA: TGTGCCAGCAGCACAGGGTTTGCTGGAAACACCATATATTTT. Translation gives CASSTGFAGNTIYF. J is TRBJ1-3 and V is TRBV6-6; perhaps TRBD1 as D (6 bases). V lost 6 bases, J lost 2 bases, and 11 bases lay in between. This CDR3 spans 14 amino acids. The germline CDR1 and CDR2 sequences are MNHNY and SVGAGI (reference sequence).

The CDR3: CASSKDRNMNTEAFF. The CDR3 nucleotides read TGTGCCAGTAGTAAGGACAGGAACATGAACACTGAAGCTTTCTTT. The chain links TRBV19 to TRBJ1-1, with 7 bases aligning to TRBD1. Per germline, CDR1 LNHDA and CDR2 SQIVND (reference sequence). The CDR3 consists of 15 residues. Trimming cost V 4 bases and J 0 bases; bases outside gene matches: 5. The full variable domain, with the rest looked up from reference TRBV19 and TRBJ1-1, is DGGITQSPKYLFRKEGQNVTLSCEQNLNHDAMYWYRQDPGQGLRLIYYSQIVNDFQKGDIAEGYSVSREKKESFPLTVTSAQKNPTAFYLCASSKDRNMNTEAFFGQGTRLTVV.

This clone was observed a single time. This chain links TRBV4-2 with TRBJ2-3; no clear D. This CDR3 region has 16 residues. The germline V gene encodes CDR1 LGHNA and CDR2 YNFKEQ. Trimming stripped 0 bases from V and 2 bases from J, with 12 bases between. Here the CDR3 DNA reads TGTGCCAGCAGCCAAGATTCGGTAAAGCCCACAGATACGCAGTATTTT. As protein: CASSQDSVKPTDTQYF.

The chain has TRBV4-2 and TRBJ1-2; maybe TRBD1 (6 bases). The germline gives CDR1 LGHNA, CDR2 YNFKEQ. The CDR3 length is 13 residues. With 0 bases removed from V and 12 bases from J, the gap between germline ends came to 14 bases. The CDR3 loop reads CASSQDLGTGHTF. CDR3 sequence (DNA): TGTGCCAGCAGCCAAGATCTAGGAACAGGGCACACCTTC.

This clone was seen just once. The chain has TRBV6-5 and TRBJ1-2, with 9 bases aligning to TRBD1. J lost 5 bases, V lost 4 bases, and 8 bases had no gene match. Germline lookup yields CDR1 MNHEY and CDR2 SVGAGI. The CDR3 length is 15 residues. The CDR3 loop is CASSSPRTGAYGYTF. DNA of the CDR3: TGTGCCAGCAGTTCCCCGCGGACAGGGGCTTATGGCTACACCTTC.

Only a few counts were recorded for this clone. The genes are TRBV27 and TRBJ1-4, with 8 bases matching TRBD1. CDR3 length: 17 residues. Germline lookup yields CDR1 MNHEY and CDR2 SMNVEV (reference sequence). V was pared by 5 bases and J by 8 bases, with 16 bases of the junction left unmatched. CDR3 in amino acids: CASSGRSRQGRGEKLFF. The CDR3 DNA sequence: TGTGCCAGCAGTGGAAGGAGTCGACAGGGGAGGGGAGAAAAACTGTTTTTT.

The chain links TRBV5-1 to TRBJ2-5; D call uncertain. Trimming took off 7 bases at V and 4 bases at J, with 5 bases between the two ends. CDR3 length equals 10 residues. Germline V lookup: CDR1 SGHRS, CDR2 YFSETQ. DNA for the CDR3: TGCGCCAGCTCTTTAGAGACCCAGTACTTC. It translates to CASSLETQYF.

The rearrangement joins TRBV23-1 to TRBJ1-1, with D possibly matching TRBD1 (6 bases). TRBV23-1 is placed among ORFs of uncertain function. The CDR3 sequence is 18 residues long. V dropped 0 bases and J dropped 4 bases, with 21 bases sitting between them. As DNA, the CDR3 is TGCGCCAGCAGTCAATCCCGGGGAGCCAGGGGATCGACCACTGAAGCTTTCTTT. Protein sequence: CASSQSRGARGSTTEAFF.

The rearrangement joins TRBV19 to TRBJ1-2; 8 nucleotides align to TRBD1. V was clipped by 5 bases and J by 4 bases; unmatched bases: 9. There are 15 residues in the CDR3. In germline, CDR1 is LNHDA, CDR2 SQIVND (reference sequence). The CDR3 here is CASSDKGRGPYGYTF. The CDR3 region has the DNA TGTGCCAGTAGTGATAAGGGCAGGGGGCCCTATGGCTACACCTTC.

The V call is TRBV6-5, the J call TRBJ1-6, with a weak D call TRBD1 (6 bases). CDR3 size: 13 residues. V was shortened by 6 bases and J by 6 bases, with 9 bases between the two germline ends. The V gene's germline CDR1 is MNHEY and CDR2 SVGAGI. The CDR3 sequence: CASSTGPNSPLHF. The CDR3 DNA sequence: TGTGCCAGCAGCACAGGGCCTAATTCACCCCTCCACTTT.

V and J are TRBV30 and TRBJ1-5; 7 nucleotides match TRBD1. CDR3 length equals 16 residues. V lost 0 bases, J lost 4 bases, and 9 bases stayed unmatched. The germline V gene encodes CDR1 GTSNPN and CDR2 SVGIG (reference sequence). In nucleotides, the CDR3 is TGTGCCTGGAGTGTTTCACCTACAGGGGCGAATCAGCCCCAGCATTTT. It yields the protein CAWSVSPTGANQPQHF.

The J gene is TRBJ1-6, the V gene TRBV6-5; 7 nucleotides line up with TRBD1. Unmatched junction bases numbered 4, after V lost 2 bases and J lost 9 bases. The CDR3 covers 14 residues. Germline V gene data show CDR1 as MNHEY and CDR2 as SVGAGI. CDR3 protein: CASSYGTERSPLHF. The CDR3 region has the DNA TGTGCCAGCAGTTACGGGACAGAGCGTTCACCCCTCCACTTT.

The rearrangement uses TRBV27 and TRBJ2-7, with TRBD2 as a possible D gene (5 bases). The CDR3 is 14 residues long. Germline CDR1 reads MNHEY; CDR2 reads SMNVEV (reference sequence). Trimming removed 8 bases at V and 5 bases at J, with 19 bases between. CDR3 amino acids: CASSPVRVQHEQYF. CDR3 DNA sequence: TGTGCCAGCTCCCCGGTGAGGGTTCAACACGAGCAGTACTTC.

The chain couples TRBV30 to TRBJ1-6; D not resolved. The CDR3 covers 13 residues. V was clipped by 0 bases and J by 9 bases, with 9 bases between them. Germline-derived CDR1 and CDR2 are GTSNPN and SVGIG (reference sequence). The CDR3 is CAWSVTSPSPLHF. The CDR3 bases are TGTGCCTGGAGTGTGACAAGTCCTTCACCCCTCCACTTT.

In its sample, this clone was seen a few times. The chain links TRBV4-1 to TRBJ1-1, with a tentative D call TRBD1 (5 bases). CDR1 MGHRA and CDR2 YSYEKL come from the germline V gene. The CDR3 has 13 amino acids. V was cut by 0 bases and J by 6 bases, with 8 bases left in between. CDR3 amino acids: CASSQEGGAEAFF. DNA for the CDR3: TGCGCCAGCAGCCAAGAAGGAGGGGCTGAAGCTTTCTTT.

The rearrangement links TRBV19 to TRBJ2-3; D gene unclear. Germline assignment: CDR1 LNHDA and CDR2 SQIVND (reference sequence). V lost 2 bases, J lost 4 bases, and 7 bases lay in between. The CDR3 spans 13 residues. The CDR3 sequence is CASSIYSSDTQYF. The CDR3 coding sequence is TGTGCCAGTAGTATATATAGCTCAGATACGCAGTATTTT.

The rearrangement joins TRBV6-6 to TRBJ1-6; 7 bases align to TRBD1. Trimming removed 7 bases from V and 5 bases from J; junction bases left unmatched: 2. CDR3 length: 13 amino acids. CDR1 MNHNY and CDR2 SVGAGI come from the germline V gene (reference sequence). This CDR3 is CASKGADNSPLHF. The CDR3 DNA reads TGTGCCAGCAAGGGGGCAGATAATTCACCCCTCCACTTT.

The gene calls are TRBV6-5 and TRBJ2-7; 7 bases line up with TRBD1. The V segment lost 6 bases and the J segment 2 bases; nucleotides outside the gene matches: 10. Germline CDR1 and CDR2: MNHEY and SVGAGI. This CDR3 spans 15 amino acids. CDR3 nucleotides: TGTGCCAGCAGCCGACAGGGTTTACCACCCTACGAGCAGTACTTC. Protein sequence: CASSRQGLPPYEQYF.

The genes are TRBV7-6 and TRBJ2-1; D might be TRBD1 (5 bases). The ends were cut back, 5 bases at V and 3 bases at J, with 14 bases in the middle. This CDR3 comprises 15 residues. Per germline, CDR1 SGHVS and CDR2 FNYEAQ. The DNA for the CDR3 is TGTGCCAGCAGCATGGACACTAAGGGCTACAATGAGCAGTTCTTC. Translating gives CASSMDTKGYNEQFF.

CDR3 DNA: TGTGCCAGCAGCCTTGACAGAGATCGCTACGAGCAGTACTTC. Translated: CASSLDRDRYEQYF. The chain employs TRBV7-2 and TRBJ2-7; D is possibly TRBD1 (5 bases). Germline CDR1 is SGHTA and CDR2 is FQGNSA. Between the trimmed V and J ends, which lost 5 bases and 3 bases, there was a span of 14 bases. The CDR3 length is 14 residues. The full variable domain, with the rest looked up from reference TRBV7-2 and TRBJ2-7, is GAGVSQSPSNKVTEKGKDVELRCDPISGHTALYWYRQSLGQGLEFLIYFQGNSAPDKSGLPSDRFSAERTGGSVSTLTIQRTQQEDSAVYLCASSLDRDRYEQYFGPGTRLTVT.

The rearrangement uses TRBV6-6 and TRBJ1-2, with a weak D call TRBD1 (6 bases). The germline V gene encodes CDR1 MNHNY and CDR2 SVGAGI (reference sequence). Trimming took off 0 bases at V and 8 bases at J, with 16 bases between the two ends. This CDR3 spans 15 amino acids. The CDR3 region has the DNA TGTGCCAGCAGTTACTCGAACAGGGAGGGTCGCGGCTACACCTTC. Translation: CASSYSNREGRGYTF.

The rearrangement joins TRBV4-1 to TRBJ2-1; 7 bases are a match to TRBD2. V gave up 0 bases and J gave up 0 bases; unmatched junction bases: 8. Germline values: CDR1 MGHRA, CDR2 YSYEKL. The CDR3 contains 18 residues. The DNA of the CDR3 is TGCGCCAGCAGCCAAGATCCAACGGGGGGAAGCTCCTACAATGAGCAGTTCTTC. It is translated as CASSQDPTGGSSYNEQFF.

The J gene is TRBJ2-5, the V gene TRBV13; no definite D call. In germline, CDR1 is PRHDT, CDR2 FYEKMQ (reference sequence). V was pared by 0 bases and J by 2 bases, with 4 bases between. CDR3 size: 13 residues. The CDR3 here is CASSLGLQETQYF. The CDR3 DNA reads TGTGCCAGCAGCTTAGGACTACAAGAGACCCAGTACTTC.

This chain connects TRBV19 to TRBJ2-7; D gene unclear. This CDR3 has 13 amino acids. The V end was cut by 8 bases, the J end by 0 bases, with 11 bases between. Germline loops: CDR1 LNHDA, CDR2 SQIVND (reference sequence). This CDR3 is CASGDRNSYEQYF. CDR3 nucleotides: TGTGCCAGTGGAGACCGGAACTCCTACGAGCAGTACTTC.

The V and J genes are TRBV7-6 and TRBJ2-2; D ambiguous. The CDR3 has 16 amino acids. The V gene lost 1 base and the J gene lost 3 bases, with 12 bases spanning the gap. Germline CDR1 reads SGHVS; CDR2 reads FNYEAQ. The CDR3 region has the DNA TGTGCCAGCAGCTTAGGTTTTGGCCAGGACACCGGGGAGCTGTTTTTT. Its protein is CASSLGFGQDTGELFF.

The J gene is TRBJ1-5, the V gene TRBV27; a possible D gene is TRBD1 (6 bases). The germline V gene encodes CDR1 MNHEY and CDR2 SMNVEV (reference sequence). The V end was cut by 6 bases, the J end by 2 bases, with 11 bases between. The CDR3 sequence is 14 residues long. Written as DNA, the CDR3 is TGTGCCAGCAGGGGGACAACACGCAATCAGCCCCAGCATTTT. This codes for CASRGTTRNQPQHF.